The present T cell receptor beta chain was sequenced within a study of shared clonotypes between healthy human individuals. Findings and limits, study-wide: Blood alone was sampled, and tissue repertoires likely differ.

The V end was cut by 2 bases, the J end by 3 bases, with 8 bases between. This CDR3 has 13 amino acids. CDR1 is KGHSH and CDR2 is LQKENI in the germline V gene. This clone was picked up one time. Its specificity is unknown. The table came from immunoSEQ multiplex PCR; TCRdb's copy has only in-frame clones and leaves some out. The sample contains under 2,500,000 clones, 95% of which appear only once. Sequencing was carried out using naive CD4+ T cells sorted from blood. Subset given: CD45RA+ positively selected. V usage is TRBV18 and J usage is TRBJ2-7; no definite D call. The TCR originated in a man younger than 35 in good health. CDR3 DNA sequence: TGTGCCAGCTCACCAAACCTAAACTACGAGCAGTACTTC. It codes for CASSPNLNYEQYF.